A selection of T cell receptor beta chains follows, all from one sample in a study of blood T cell repertoires in COVID-19. The method was immunoSEQ multiplex PCR; TCRdb's version includes in-frame clones alone and lacks a portion of them. The data hold about 250,000 clones, with roughly 80% observed a single time. The sample was peripheral blood. The receptors here all came from a woman aged 80 or older with acute or convalescent COVID-19. CDR3s include the opening cysteine and the closing phenylalanine or tryptophan. Each record gives: J gene, D gene, clone size, V gene, CDR3 protein, CDR3 DNA. A D gene is named only where the DNA matches it firmly. A clone size is listed for some rows: how often the clone was seen (once, few, many), or a class if it is expanded.

j_gene: TRBJ2-7
d_gene: TRBD1
abundance: -
v_gene: TRBV5-5
CDR3aa: CASSLEGTGLYEQYF
CDR3nt: TGTGCCAGCAGCTTGGAGGGGACAGGGCTCTACGAGCAGTACTTC

j_gene: TRBJ1-1
d_gene: TRBD1
abundance: -
v_gene: TRBV28
CDR3aa: CASSSSTGGTEAFF
CDR3nt: TGTGCCAGCAGTTCCTCCACAGGGGGCACTGAAGCTTTCTTT

j_gene: TRBJ1-5
d_gene: TRBD1
abundance: -
v_gene: TRBV19
CDR3aa: CASSIGTGGNQPQHF
CDR3nt: TGTGCCAGTAGTATAGGGACAGGGGGCAATCAGCCCCAGCATTTT

j_gene: TRBJ2-1
d_gene: TRBD1
abundance: -
v_gene: TRBV18
CDR3aa: CASSPGQAAFNEQFF
CDR3nt: TGTGCCAGCTCCCCCGGACAGGCCGCCTTCAATGAGCAGTTCTTC

j_gene: TRBJ1-1
d_gene: -
abundance: -
v_gene: TRBV9
CDR3aa: CASSVAGGANTEAFF
CDR3nt: TGTGCCAGCAGCGTAGCTGGGGGCGCGAACACTGAAGCTTTCTTT

j_gene: TRBJ2-1
d_gene: -
abundance: -
v_gene: TRBV19
CDR3aa: CASNRANRGYNEQFF
CDR3nt: TGTGCCAGTAATAGGGCTAATCGGGGCTACAATGAGCAGTTCTTC

j_gene: TRBJ2-2
d_gene: -
abundance: -
v_gene: TRBV19
CDR3aa: CASSPQGEVGGELFF
CDR3nt: TGTGCCAGTAGTCCTCAAGGGGAAGTTGGCGGGGAGCTGTTTTTT

j_gene: TRBJ1-2
d_gene: -
abundance: few
v_gene: TRBV19
CDR3aa: CASSSDVAGAQTYGYTF
CDR3nt: TGTGCCAGTAGTTCCGATGTGGCAGGGGCACAAACCTATGGCTACACCTTC

j_gene: TRBJ1-1
d_gene: TRBD1
abundance: once
v_gene: TRBV7-3
CDR3aa: CASSSTGTGVNTEAFF
CDR3nt: TGTGCCAGCAGCTCAACCGGGACAGGGGTGAACACTGAAGCTTTCTTT

j_gene: TRBJ2-1
d_gene: TRBD2
abundance: -
v_gene: TRBV2
CDR3aa: CASSSRTSGGHNEQFF
CDR3nt: TGTGCCAGCAGTAGCCGGACTAGCGGGGGACACAATGAGCAGTTCTTC

j_gene: TRBJ2-7
d_gene: -
abundance: -
v_gene: TRBV2
CDR3aa: CASSRDSYEQYF
CDR3nt: TGTGCCAGCAGCCGGGACTCCTACGAGCAGTACTTC

j_gene: TRBJ1-2
d_gene: TRBD1
abundance: -
v_gene: TRBV28
CDR3aa: CAIGLHSQGAYYGYTF
CDR3nt: TGTGCCATCGGTCTACATTCTCAGGGGGCTTATTATGGCTACACCTTC

j_gene: TRBJ2-1
d_gene: TRBD2
abundance: -
v_gene: TRBV6-5
CDR3aa: CASSYSGGRVDNEQFF
CDR3nt: TGTGCCAGCAGTTACTCAGGCGGGAGGGTAGACAATGAGCAGTTCTTC

j_gene: TRBJ1-5
d_gene: TRBD1
abundance: -
v_gene: TRBV7-8
CDR3aa: CASSRGTASQPQHF
CDR3nt: TGTGCCAGCAGCCGAGGGACAGCTAGTCAGCCCCAGCATTTT

j_gene: TRBJ2-7
d_gene: TRBD1
abundance: -
v_gene: TRBV6-6
CDR3aa: CASSYSTGATYEQYF
CDR3nt: TGTGCCAGCAGTTACTCGACAGGGGCTACGTACGAGCAGTACTTC

j_gene: TRBJ2-7
d_gene: TRBD2
abundance: -
v_gene: TRBV5-4
CDR3aa: CASSQAGGLREQYF
CDR3nt: TGTGCCAGCAGCCAAGCGGGAGGGCTGAGGGAGCAGTACTTC

j_gene: TRBJ2-4
d_gene: TRBD2
abundance: few
v_gene: TRBV7-9
CDR3aa: CASSPWTSGEIAKNIQYF
CDR3nt: TGTGCCAGCAGCCCATGGACTAGCGGGGAAATAGCCAAAAACATTCAGTACTTC

j_gene: TRBJ1-1
d_gene: TRBD1
abundance: -
v_gene: TRBV6-6
CDR3aa: CASSPTGGNTEAFF
CDR3nt: TGTGCCAGCAGCCCAACAGGGGGGAACACTGAAGCTTTCTTT

j_gene: TRBJ1-4
d_gene: -
abundance: -
v_gene: TRBV7-9
CDR3aa: CASSLVEGSSEKLFF
CDR3nt: TGTGCCAGCAGCTTAGTAGAGGGATCCAGTGAAAAACTGTTTTTT

j_gene: TRBJ1-5
d_gene: -
abundance: -
v_gene: TRBV7-2
CDR3aa: CASSFQGNQPQHF
CDR3nt: TGTGCCAGCAGCTTCCAGGGTAATCAGCCCCAGCATTTT

j_gene: TRBJ2-7
d_gene: TRBD1
abundance: -
v_gene: TRBV7-8
CDR3aa: CASSLGDRDSYEQYF
CDR3nt: TGTGCCAGCAGCTTAGGCGACAGGGACTCCTACGAGCAGTACTTC

j_gene: TRBJ2-6
d_gene: TRBD2
abundance: -
v_gene: TRBV9
CDR3aa: CASSTRLAGGPNGANVLTF
CDR3nt: TGTGCCAGCAGCACCCGCCTAGCGGGGGGGCCGAATGGGGCCAACGTCCTGACTTTC